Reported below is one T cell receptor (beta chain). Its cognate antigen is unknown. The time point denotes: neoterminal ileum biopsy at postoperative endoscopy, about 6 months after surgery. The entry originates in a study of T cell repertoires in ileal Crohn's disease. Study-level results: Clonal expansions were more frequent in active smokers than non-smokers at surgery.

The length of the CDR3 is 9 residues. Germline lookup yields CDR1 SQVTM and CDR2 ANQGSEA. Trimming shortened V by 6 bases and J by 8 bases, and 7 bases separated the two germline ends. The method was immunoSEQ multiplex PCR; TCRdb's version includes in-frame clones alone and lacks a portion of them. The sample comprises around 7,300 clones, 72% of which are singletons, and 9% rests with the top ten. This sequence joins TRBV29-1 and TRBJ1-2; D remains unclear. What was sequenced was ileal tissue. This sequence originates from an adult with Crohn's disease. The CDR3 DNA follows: TGCAGCGTCATCCCCGGCTACACCTTC. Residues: CSVIPGYTF.